This passage covers 26 T cell receptor beta chains from one sample sequenced in a study of control samples from healthy donors and cancer patients. Profiled with immunoSEQ multiplex PCR; TCRdb holds only in-frame clones, not every one. The data show 90,000 or so clones, approximately 90% seen once. What was sequenced was blood. The receptor set was obtained from a woman aged 70-85 years in good health.

The chain couples TRBV19 to TRBJ1-2; D unclear. Deletions cut 3 bases from V and 8 bases from J, with 4 bases between. Germline CDR1 reads LNHDA; CDR2 reads SQIVND (reference sequence). The CDR3 spans 10 residues. CDR3 in DNA: TGTGCCAGTAGTATGAACGGCTACACCTTC. It codes for CASSMNGYTF.

The chain is built from TRBV5-1 and TRBJ2-7; the match to TRBD1 covers 9 bases. This CDR3 contains 14 residues. V lost 4 bases and J lost 7; bases outside the gene matches: 9. Germline V gene sequence: CDR1 SGHRS, CDR2 YFSETQ. The CDR3 DNA reads as TGCGCCAGCAGCACACGACAGGGGGGACAAGAGCAGTACTTC. This gives the protein CASSTRQGGQEQYF. Using reference TRBV5-1 and TRBJ2-7 for the parts outside the CDR3, the full variable domain is KAGVTQTPRYLIKTRGQQVTLSCSPISGHRSVSWYQQTPGQGLQFLFEYFSETQRNKGNFPGRFSGRQFSNSRSEMNVSTLELGDSALYLCASSTRQGGQEQYFGPGTRLTVT.

This clone was counted a single time. This rearrangement joins TRBV11-2 to TRBJ2-2; the D gene is possibly TRBD2 (6 bases). Trimming stripped 5 bases from V and 2 bases from J, with 15 bases between. The V gene's germline CDR1 is SGHAT and CDR2 FQNNGV. The CDR3 is 16 amino acids. The CDR3 loop reads CASSPRTTHNTGELFF. Written as DNA, the CDR3 is TGTGCCAGCAGCCCTAGGACTACCCACAACACCGGGGAGCTGTTTTTT.

This chain links TRBV2 with TRBJ2-7; the D gene could be TRBD1 or TRBD2 (6 bases each). The V gene lost 7 bases and the J gene lost 1 base, with 14 bases spanning the gap. Germline-derived CDR1 and CDR2 are SNHLY and FYNNEI. The CDR3 consists of 14 residues. This chain's CDR3 is CASNPQGGSYEQYF. The CDR3 DNA reads TGTGCCAGCAACCCACAAGGGGGGTCCTACGAGCAGTACTTC.

The chain has TRBV7-8 and TRBJ1-1, with D maybe TRBD1 (5 bases). Germline CDR1 reads SGHVS; CDR2 reads FQNEAQ. This CDR3 comprises 13 residues. V shed 6 bases and J shed 4 bases, with 12 bases lying between them. CDR3 DNA: TGTGCCAGCAGATTAATGGGGGGCACTGAAGCTTTCTTT. The encoded protein is CASRLMGGTEAFF.

This chain joins TRBV7-2 and TRBJ2-7; TRBD2 aligns across 8 bases. The CDR3 is 15 residues long. Per the germline V gene, CDR1 is SGHTA and CDR2 is FQGNSA. The J segment lost 2 bases and the V segment lost 4 bases, leaving 7 bases of the junction unmatched. CDR3: CASSSGTREPYEQYF. DNA for the CDR3: TGTGCCAGCAGCTCCGGGACTAGGGAGCCCTACGAGCAGTACTTC.

The V and J genes are TRBV6-5 and TRBJ1-2; D may be TRBD1 (6 bases). CDR3 length: 14 amino acids. V gave up 7 bases and J gave up 2 bases, with 14 bases separating them. Germline CDR1 reads MNHEY; CDR2 reads SVGAGI. CDR3 DNA sequence: TGTGCCAGCAATAACAGGGCTTCGAACTATGGCTACACCTTC. Its translation: CASNNRASNYGYTF.

This chain joins TRBV7-8 and TRBJ1-2; 7 positions agree with TRBD1. The CDR3 runs 14 residues. The germline CDR1 and CDR2 sequences are SGHVS and FQNEAQ. The ends lost 5 bases at V and 2 bases at J; junction bases unmatched: 5. CDR3: CASSLGTDNYGYTF. Here the CDR3 DNA reads TGTGCCAGCAGCCTAGGGACAGACAACTATGGCTACACCTTC.

V is TRBV7-2 and J is TRBJ1-1, with D perhaps TRBD1 (6 bases). V shed 7 bases and J shed 6 bases, with 15 bases lying between them. The CDR3 loop spans 13 amino acids. In germline, CDR1 is SGHTA, CDR2 FQGNSA. CDR3 in DNA: TGTGCCAGCACCCTAACAGGGAGGTCTGAAGCTTTCTTT. Amino acids: CASTLTGRSEAFF.

The chain recombines TRBV27 with TRBJ1-2; D gene uncertain. Trimming shortened V by 7 bases and J by 8 bases, and 17 bases separated the two germline ends. Germline CDR1 and CDR2: MNHEY and SMNVEV (reference sequence). The CDR3 has 13 amino acids. DNA of the CDR3: TGTGCCAGCAAGGACGGAGCTATGACAGGCTACACCTTC. Translating gives CASKDGAMTGYTF.

The J gene is TRBJ1-1, the V gene TRBV5-4, with 10 bases identical to TRBD1. Germline-derived CDR1 and CDR2 are SGHNT and YYREEE (reference sequence). The CDR3 consists of 15 residues. Unmatched junction bases numbered 7, after V lost 0 bases and J lost 8 bases. The DNA of the CDR3 is TGTGCCAGCAGCTTGGCCATGGGGACAGGGGACGAAGCTTTCTTT. Translation: CASSLAMGTGDEAFF.

The chain is built from TRBV6-5 and TRBJ2-3, with D maybe TRBD2 (6 bases). Trimming took 4 bases from V and 0 from J, leaving 14 bases between them. Looked up from germline, CDR1 is MNHEY and CDR2 is SVGAGI. This CDR3 region has 16 residues. CDR3 sequence reads: CASSSATSSSTDTQYF. CDR3 in DNA: TGTGCCAGCAGTTCGGCCACTAGCAGTAGCACAGATACGCAGTATTTT.

This chain links TRBV6-5 with TRBJ1-1, with 9 bases aligning to TRBD1. This CDR3 has 15 residues. V gave up 5 bases and J gave up 2 bases; unmatched junction bases: 6. Germline V gene lookup returns CDR1 MNHEY and CDR2 SVGAGI. CDR3 coding DNA: TGTGCCAGCAGTACCGGACAGGGGCGAAACACTGAAGCTTTCTTT. Translation: CASSTGQGRNTEAFF.

The chain is built from TRBV5-1 and TRBJ2-7, with D possibly being TRBD1 (5 bases). There are 14 residues in the CDR3. With 0 bases removed from V and 5 bases from J, the gap between germline ends came to 12 bases. Germline V gene data show CDR1 as SGHRS and CDR2 as YFSETQ. The CDR3 nucleotides are TGCGCCAGCAGCTTGGGAAGACAGAACGACGAGCAGTACTTC. As protein: CASSLGRQNDEQYF.

The rearrangement links TRBV27 to TRBJ1-4; no clear D. The CDR3 runs 13 residues. The V and J ends lost 2 bases and 8 bases respectively, with 9 bases between them. Germline V CDR1 and CDR2: MNHEY, SMNVEV (reference sequence). CDR3 region: CASSLDLSEKLFF. The CDR3 DNA reads as TGTGCCAGCAGTTTAGACTTGAGCGAAAAACTGTTTTTT. The full variable domain, its missing parts supplied by reference TRBV27 and TRBJ1-4, is EAQVTQNPRYLITVTGKKLTVTCSQNMNHEYMSWYRQDPGLGLRQIYYSMNVEVTDKGDVPEGYKVSRKEKRNFPLILESPSPNQTSLYFCASSLDLSEKLFFGSGTQLSVL.

V is TRBV3-1 (or the pseudogene TRBV3-2) and J is TRBJ2-1; 7 bases are a match to TRBD2. CDR3 length: 13 amino acids. Losses at the gene ends were 1 base for V and 13 bases for J; bases not matched to a gene: 7. Germline V gene data show CDR1 as LGHDT and CDR2 as YNNKEL (reference sequence). The CDR3: CASSQGGGMEQFF. The CDR3 DNA sequence: TGTGCCAGCAGCCAAGGGGGGGGGATGGAACAGTTCTTC.

This clone was counted a single time. The rearrangement uses TRBV3-1 (or the pseudogene TRBV3-2) and TRBJ2-3; D may correspond to TRBD1 or TRBD2 (6 bases each). This CDR3 is built from 12 residues. V was clipped by 10 bases and J by 6 bases, with 14 bases between them. Germline assignment: CDR1 LGHDT and CDR2 YNNKEL (reference sequence). The DNA of the CDR3 is TGTGCCACGAATGGAGGGGGGGATACGCAGTATTTT. Protein product: CATNGGGDTQYF.

This chain connects TRBV29-1 to TRBJ1-2, with 11 bases lining up with TRBD1. Trimming removed 6 bases from V and 7 bases from J; junction bases left unmatched: 10. Germline CDR1 is SQVTM and CDR2 is ANQGSEA. The CDR3 contains 14 residues. CDR3 nucleotide sequence: TGCAGCGTATCACAAGGGACAGGGGGAGGTGGCTACACCTTC. Protein sequence: CSVSQGTGGGGYTF.

V gene TRBV7-2 combines with J gene TRBJ2-1, with D maybe TRBD1 (6 bases). V was pared by 1 base and J by 7 bases, with 11 bases between. Germline lookup yields CDR1 SGHTA and CDR2 FQGNSA. The CDR3 consists of 14 residues. The CDR3 coding sequence is TGTGCCAGCAGCTTAGTTACCGGACAGAATGAGCAGTTCTTC. It is translated as CASSLVTGQNEQFF.

V is TRBV9 and J is TRBJ1-2, with D perhaps matching TRBD1 (6 bases). CDR1 and CDR2 from the germline V gene are SGDLS and YYNGEE. CDR3 length: 14 amino acids. V was cut by 2 bases and J by 3 bases, with 11 bases left in between. The CDR3 nucleotides read TGTGCCAGCAGCGTTTCGGGGGGCGACTATGGCTACACCTTC. Translation: CASSVSGGDYGYTF.

This sequence joins TRBV28 and TRBJ2-7; D is ambiguous. The CDR3 consists of 12 residues. V was clipped by 2 bases and J by 5 bases, with 7 bases between them. Germline V gives CDR1 MDHEN, CDR2 SYDVKM. The CDR3 DNA sequence: TGTGCCAGCAGTTTAGAGAGCGACGAGCAGTACTTC. Its protein is CASSLESDEQYF.

A single count supports this clone. The chain carries TRBV3-1 (or the pseudogene TRBV3-2) and TRBJ1-1; D gene unclear. Germline CDR1 is LGHDT and CDR2 is YNNKEL (reference sequence). V gave up 1 base and J gave up 8 bases, with 17 bases separating them. CDR3 length: 15 amino acids. CDR3 in amino acids: CASSQGVRLKAEAFF. DNA of the CDR3: TGTGCCAGCAGCCAAGGGGTTCGGCTTAAGGCAGAAGCTTTCTTT.

This clone was seen only a few times. V is TRBV11-2 and J is TRBJ2-1; the D is unclear. CDR3 size: 18 residues. Trimming pared 3 bases from V and 7 bases from J, leaving 25 bases between. Germline CDR1 SGHAT, CDR2 FQNNGV. The CDR3 bases are TGTGCCAGCAGCTTTCATCACAGAAAGAGCCAGGTTCTAAATGAGCAGTTCTTC. Encoded protein: CASSFHHRKSQVLNEQFF. The whole variable domain, remainder taken from reference TRBV11-2 and TRBJ2-1, is EAGVAQSPRYKIIEKRQSVAFWCNPISGHATLYWYQQILGQGPKLLIQFQNNGVVDDSQLPKDRFSAERLKGVDSTLKIQPAKLEDSAVYLCASSFHHRKSQVLNEQFFGPGTRLTVL.

V gene TRBV5-1 combines with J gene TRBJ2-1, with unresolved D. The CDR3 totals 13 residues. The V end lost 6 bases, the J end lost 8 bases, and 15 bases lay between the germline ends. Germline V gene sequence: CDR1 SGHRS, CDR2 YFSETQ. The CDR3 sequence: CASTPSLMDEQFF. The CDR3 region has the DNA TGCGCCAGCACCCCTTCCCTTATGGATGAGCAGTTCTTC.

The chain links TRBV10-2 to TRBJ2-1; 15 bases match TRBD2. The V segment lost 1 base and the J segment 0 bases; nucleotides outside the gene matches: 10. Germline V gene sequence: CDR1 WSHSY, CDR2 SAAADI. The CDR3 sequence is 21 residues long. CDR3 amino acids: CASSEFGLAGGASSSYNEQFF. CDR3 bases: TGCGCCAGCAGTGAGTTCGGACTAGCGGGGGGGGCTTCGAGCTCCTACAATGAGCAGTTCTTC.

This clone has a handful of counts. J is TRBJ2-1 and V is TRBV29-1; D perhaps matches TRBD2 (5 bases). Trimming left V 5 bases short and J 0 bases short, with 17 bases between. From germline, CDR1 is SQVTM and CDR2 ANQGSEA. The CDR3 extends over 16 amino acids. The CDR3 bases are TGCAGCGTTCCCTCCAGCGACGGGATCTCCTACAATGAGCAGTTCTTC. Amino acids: CSVPSSDGISYNEQFF.